This is a list of T cell receptor beta chains from one sample in a study of shared clonotypes between healthy human individuals. Generated by immunoSEQ multiplex PCR, the TCRdb table keeps only in-frame clones and is missing some. Of roughly 640,000 clones in the sample, 95% to 98% were seen once. The sample was naive CD4+ T cells sorted from blood. The origin of the receptors is a woman in her 30s in good health. Both conserved end residues are part of each CDR3. The D gene is left open where the match is weak. For some rows the clone size is stated as once, few or many, or as a class when expanded; others skip it.

d_gene,v_gene,j_gene,abundance,CDR3nt,CDR3aa
.,TRBV28,TRBJ1-5,.,TGTGCCAGCAGTTTAGAATGGGGGACACATAGCAATCAGCCCCAGCATTTT,CASSLEWGTHSNQPQHF
.,TRBV28,TRBJ1-3,.,TGTGCCAGCAGTGTTTGGGGGGCCTCTGGAAACACCATATATTTT,CASSVWGASGNTIYF
TRBD2,TRBV5-8,TRBJ2-3,.,TGTGCCAGCAGCTTGAAGGCGGGAGTAGTAGATACGCAGTATTTT,CASSLKAGVVDTQYF
.,TRBV30,TRBJ2-6,.,TGTGCCTGGAGTGTAGTAGCTGGGGCCAACGTCCTGACTTTC,CAWSVVAGANVLTF
TRBD2,TRBV6-5,TRBJ2-5,.,TGTGCCAGCAGTTCCGGGACTAGCGGACAAGAGACCCAGTACTTC,CASSSGTSGQETQYF
.,TRBV11-2,TRBJ2-7,.,TGTGCCAGCAGCTTAGATCCGCGTGGTATAGCTGGGATGCAGGAGCAGTACTTC,CASSLDPRGIAGMQEQYF
TRBD1,TRBV28,TRBJ2-7,.,TGTGCCAGCAGGACACAGGGGGAGTATCACGAGCAGTACTTC,CASRTQGEYHEQYF
.,TRBV11-1,TRBJ1-1,.,TGTGCCAGCAGCCCCCGAGCCACCCGGACAGCTCACACTGAAGCTTTCTTT,CASSPRATRTAHTEAFF
.,TRBV2,TRBJ1-6,.,TGTGCCAGCAGTGAAAGGGAGAGGAATAATTCACCCCTCCACTTT,CASSERERNNSPLHF
.,TRBV6-5,TRBJ1-3,.,TGTGCCAGCAGTTACTCGTGGGTAACTGGAAACACCATATATTTT,CASSYSWVTGNTIYF
.,TRBV6-5,TRBJ2-5,.,TGTGCCAGCAGTTACTCGAGATTTGGAGAGACCCAGTACTTC,CASSYSRFGETQYF
TRBD1,TRBV27,TRBJ1-1,.,TGTGCCAGCAGTCCGGACAGGGGGGACACTGAAGCTTTCTTT,CASSPDRGDTEAFF
.,TRBV5-3,TRBJ1-5,.,TGTGCCAGAAGCTTTGTTGGGGTTTATGCGGAGGGTCCCCCTTCTCTCAATCAGCCCCAGCATTTT,CARSFVGVYAEGPPSLNQPQHF
.,TRBV9,TRBJ2-1,once,TGTGCCAGCAGCGTAGCGGGGTGGGGGTCCTACAATGAGCAGTTCTTC,CASSVAGWGSYNEQFF
.,TRBV18,TRBJ2-3,.,TGTGCCAGCTCATCTCCCTTTAGCGAGGGGGCGCAGTATTTT,CASSSPFSEGAQYF
TRBD1,TRBV6-5,TRBJ1-2,.,TGTGCCAGCAGCCCTGACAGCCACAGGGGCTATGGCTACACCTTC,CASSPDSHRGYGYTF
.,TRBV2,TRBJ2-5,.,TGTGCCAGCAGTGAAATCCTTCGAGAGCAGTACTTC,CASSEILREQYF
.,TRBV11-2,TRBJ2-7,few,TGTGCCAGCAGCTTGATTTACGAGCAGTACTTC,CASSLIYEQYF
.,TRBV1,TRBJ2-7,.,TGCACCAGCAGCCTAAAGGTCTACGGGCTTGGACCTAACGAGCAGTACTTC,CTSSLKVYGLGPNEQYF
.,TRBV28,TRBJ2-3,.,TGTGCCAGCTCCGCGGGACAGACAACTAGCACAGATACGCAGTATTTT,CASSAGQTTSTDTQYF
TRBD2,TRBV10-3,TRBJ2-1,.,TGTGCCATCACCAGGACTAGCGGAAAGCAGTTCTTC,CAITRTSGKQFF
.,TRBV7-9,TRBJ2-7,.,TGTGCCAGCAGCTCCCTGAGGGGCGTCGAGCAGTACTTC,CASSSLRGVEQYF
TRBD1,TRBV6-1,TRBJ2-2,few,TGTGCCAGCAGTGAAGGCCCGACAGGGGGGTATCGCACCGGGGAGCTGTTTTTT,CASSEGPTGGYRTGELFF
TRBD2,TRBV30,TRBJ2-7,.,TGTGCCTGGAGTCCGGGACTAGCGGCCACCTACGAGCAGTACTTC,CAWSPGLAATYEQYF
.,TRBV19,TRBJ2-3,.,TGTGCCAGTAAGGACGTAGGGGTAGCAGATACGCAGTATTTT,CASKDVGVADTQYF
TRBD2,TRBV2,TRBJ2-3,.,TGTGCCAGCGAGTGGGATAGCGGGATGAGCACAGATACGCAGTATTTT,CASEWDSGMSTDTQYF
TRBD1,TRBV5-8,TRBJ2-1,.,TGTGCCAGCAGTTCTAGACAGGGATTGGGCAATGAGCAGTTCTTC,CASSSRQGLGNEQFF
.,TRBV10-1,TRBJ2-3,.,TGCGCCAGCGCAACAGACCCAAGCACAGATACGCAGTATTTT,CASATDPSTDTQYF
.,TRBV18,TRBJ1-1,.,TGTGCCAGCTCACCAACGGAGAACACTGAAGCTTTCTTT,CASSPTENTEAFF
TRBD2,TRBV10-3,TRBJ2-1,.,TGTGCCATCAGTGGATTAGCGGGAGGGTCCTACAATGAGCAGTTCTTC,CAISGLAGGSYNEQFF
TRBD2,TRBV9,TRBJ2-5,.,TGTGCCAGCAGCGTGGGACTAGCGGGAGCAGAGACCCAGTACTTC,CASSVGLAGAETQYF
TRBD1,TRBV13,TRBJ1-2,.,TGTGCCAGCAGCCTGGGGACAGGGCCTAACTATGGCTACACCTTC,CASSLGTGPNYGYTF
.,TRBV4-1,TRBJ2-2,.,TGCGCCAGCAGCCAAGGTCGGGCCGTCAACACCGGGGAGCTGTTTTTT,CASSQGRAVNTGELFF
TRBD2,TRBV28,TRBJ2-2,.,TGTGCCAGCAGTTTTGCAGCGGGAGGGTTATGGGGGGAGCTGTTTTTT,CASSFAAGGLWGELFF
.,TRBV4-1,TRBJ2-3,once,TGCGCCAGCAGCCGTATAGCGGATACGCAGTATTTT,CASSRIADTQYF
TRBD2,TRBV5-1,TRBJ2-6,.,TGCGCCAGCAGCCCCCGGGGGGGGGCCCTCTCTGGGGCCAACGTCCTGACTTTC,CASSPRGGALSGANVLTF
.,TRBV5-4,TRBJ2-5,once,TGTGCCAGCAACCCGCAGGGAGGCCAACAAGAGACCCAGTACTTC,CASNPQGGQQETQYF
.,TRBV5-1,TRBJ2-7,.,TGCGCCAGCAGCCCGTACAGGGACCCCTACGAGCAGTACTTC,CASSPYRDPYEQYF
.,TRBV25-1,TRBJ1-5,.,TGTGCCAGCAGTTTCGGCAATCAGCCCCAGCATTTT,CASSFGNQPQHF
.,TRBV6-5,TRBJ1-2,few,TGTGCCAGCAGTTACTCGAACAGGAACTATGGCTACACCTTC,CASSYSNRNYGYTF
.,TRBV11-3,TRBJ2-2,.,TGTGCCAGCAGCCAGAGGTCCGGGGAGCTGTTTTTT,CASSQRSGELFF
TRBD2,TRBV7-9,TRBJ2-1,.,TGTGCCAGCAGCCTCGGACTAGATTCGAATGAGCAGTTCTTC,CASSLGLDSNEQFF
TRBD2,TRBV5-1,TRBJ2-7,.,TGCGCCAGCAGCTTTTCCCCCAGCGGGAGCGGTGAGCAGTACTTC,CASSFSPSGSGEQYF
.,TRBV19,TRBJ2-6,.,TGTGCCAGTAGTATCCCTCCTTGGGTCCTGACTTTC,CASSIPPWVLTF
TRBD2,TRBV25-1,TRBJ2-1,once,TGTGCCAGCAGTGAACCGGGACTAGCGGGAGTTCATGAGCAGTTCTTC,CASSEPGLAGVHEQFF
TRBD2,TRBV5-1,TRBJ2-5,once,TGCGCCAGCAGCTTGGGGCTAGCGGGAGAAGAGACCCAGTACTTC,CASSLGLAGEETQYF
.,TRBV18,TRBJ2-1,.,TGTGCCAGCTCACCCAGAGTATCCAGCGGTTCCGATGAGCAGTTCTTC,CASSPRVSSGSDEQFF
TRBD1,TRBV10-1,TRBJ1-5,.,TGCGCCAGCAGTCCCGGGACAGGGGTGGGTCAGCCCCAGCATTTT,CASSPGTGVGQPQHF
TRBD1,TRBV5-8,TRBJ1-5,once,TGTGCCAGCAGACGAGGGACAGGGGCGACGAGCAATCAGCCCCAGCATTTT,CASRRGTGATSNQPQHF
TRBD1,TRBV7-9,TRBJ1-1,.,TGTGCCAGCAGCGCAACCTACAGGGGATCTGAAGCTTTCTTT,CASSATYRGSEAFF
TRBD1,TRBV25-1,TRBJ2-5,.,TGTGCCAGCAGCGCTACCGGGACAGGCAGGGAGACCCAGTACTTC,CASSATGTGRETQYF
.,TRBV27,TRBJ2-7,.,TGTGCCAGCAGGCCGACAGGAACCTACGAGCAGTACTTC,CASRPTGTYEQYF
.,TRBV7-9,TRBJ1-4,.,TGTGCCAGCAGGTCCGGGGGGGATGAAAAACTGTTTTTT,CASRSGGDEKLFF
.,TRBV5-1,TRBJ1-2,.,TGCGCCAGCAGCTTCCACAGGCCGGAGGACTATGGCTACACCTTC,CASSFHRPEDYGYTF
.,TRBV7-9,TRBJ2-4,.,TGTGCCAGCAGCTACGGCCAAGGGGTGGGCATTCAGTACTTC,CASSYGQGVGIQYF